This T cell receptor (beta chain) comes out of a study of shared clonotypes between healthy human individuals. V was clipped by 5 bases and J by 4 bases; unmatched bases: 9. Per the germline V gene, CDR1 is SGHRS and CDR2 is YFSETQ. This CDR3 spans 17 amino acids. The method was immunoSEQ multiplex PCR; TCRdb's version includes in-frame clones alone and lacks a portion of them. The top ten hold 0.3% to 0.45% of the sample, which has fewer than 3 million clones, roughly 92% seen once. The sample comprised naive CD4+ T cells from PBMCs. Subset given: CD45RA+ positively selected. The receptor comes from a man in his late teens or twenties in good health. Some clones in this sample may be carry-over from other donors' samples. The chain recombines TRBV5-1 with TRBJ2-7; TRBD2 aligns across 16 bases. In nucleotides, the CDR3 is TGCGCCAGCAGTCCGAGCTCGGGACTAGCGGGGGGGTACGAGCAGTACTTC. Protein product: CASSPSSGLAGGYEQYF.